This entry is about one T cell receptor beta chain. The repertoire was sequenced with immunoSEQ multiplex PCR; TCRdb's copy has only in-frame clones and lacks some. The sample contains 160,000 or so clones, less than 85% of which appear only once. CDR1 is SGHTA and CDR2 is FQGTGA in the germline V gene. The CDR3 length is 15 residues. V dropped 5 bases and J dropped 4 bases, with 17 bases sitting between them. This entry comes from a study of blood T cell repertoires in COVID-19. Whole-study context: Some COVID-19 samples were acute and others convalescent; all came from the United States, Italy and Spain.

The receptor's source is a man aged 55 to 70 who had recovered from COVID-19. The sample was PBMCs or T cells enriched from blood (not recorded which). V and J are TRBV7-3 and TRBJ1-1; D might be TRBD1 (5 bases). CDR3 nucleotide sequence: TGTGCCAGCAGCAGGGGCCCAGGGCTTGGCACTGAAGCTTTCTTT. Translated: CASSRGPGLGTEAFF.